Listed below are T cell receptor beta chains from one sample, sequenced in a study of T cell changes during pregnancy in multiple sclerosis. Profiled with immunoSEQ multiplex PCR; TCRdb holds only in-frame clones, not every one. Of about 61,000 clones in the sample, 80% to 90% were seen once. The sequencing used peripheral blood, collected in the first trimester of pregnancy. The receptors were sampled from a female donor in good health, enrolled as a control in a pregnancy study. Both conserved end residues are part of each CDR3. A D gene is named only where the DNA matches it firmly. Clone size appears in some rows only: once, few, many, or a class for an expanded clone.

TRBJ2-3	NA	TRBV7-2	NA	CASSHEASPTDTQYF	TGTGCCAGCAGCCACGAGGCGAGCCCCACAGATACGCAGTATTTT
TRBJ1-2	NA	TRBV9	NA	CASSVSSGLGGYTF	TGTGCCAGCAGCGTATCCTCAGGGTTAGGCGGCTACACCTTC
TRBJ2-1	TRBD2	TRBV18	NA	CASSPPGRGPSSYNEQFF	TGTGCCAGCTCACCACCAGGGAGGGGTCCCTCCTCCTACAATGAGCAGTTCTTC
TRBJ1-2	TRBD1	TRBV5-4	NA	CASSGRTGTNYGYTF	TGTGCCAGCAGCGGGAGGACAGGGACAAACTATGGCTACACCTTC
TRBJ2-1	TRBD2	TRBV27	NA	CASSSSGTSGGADEQFF	TGTGCCAGCAGTTCGTCCGGGACTAGCGGGGGGGCGGATGAGCAGTTCTTC
TRBJ2-1	TRBD2	TRBV5-4	once	CASSFLAGGGNEQFF	TGTGCCAGCAGCTTTCTAGCGGGGGGCGGGAATGAGCAGTTCTTC
TRBJ2-3	NA	TRBV5-1	NA	CASSSPGYDTQYF	TGCGCCAGCAGCTCTCCAGGGTATGATACGCAGTATTTT
TRBJ2-2	NA	TRBV7-3	NA	CASSSQDTGELFF	TGTGCCAGCAGCTCCCAGGATACCGGGGAGCTGTTTTTT
TRBJ2-2	NA	TRBV6-4	NA	CASSDSQGNTGELFF	TGTGCCAGCAGTGACTCACAGGGGAACACCGGGGAGCTGTTTTTT
TRBJ2-1	NA	TRBV29-1	NA	CSGTHGGPNEQFF	TGCAGCGGCACACACGGGGGGCCCAATGAGCAGTTCTTC
TRBJ2-1	NA	TRBV19	NA	CASETGEGTYNEQFF	TGTGCCAGTGAGACAGGGGAGGGTACCTACAATGAGCAGTTCTTC
TRBJ2-7	NA	TRBV2	once	CASSEGGQTYEQYF	TGTGCCAGCAGTGAAGGAGGTCAGACCTACGAGCAGTACTTC
TRBJ2-7	TRBD1	TRBV7-2	NA	CASSFGQGASYEQYF	TGTGCCAGCAGCTTCGGACAGGGGGCCTCCTACGAGCAGTACTTC
TRBJ1-2	NA	TRBV14	NA	CASSPRASSGYTF	TGTGCCAGCAGCCCCCGCGCAAGTAGCGGCTACACCTTC
TRBJ1-2	TRBD1	TRBV6-1	NA	CASSGYRGLGYGYTF	TGTGCCAGCAGTGGCTACAGGGGGCTTGGCTATGGCTACACCTTC
TRBJ2-2	NA	TRBV18	NA	CASSSGSGTGELFF	TGTGCCAGCTCATCGGGGTCGGGCACCGGGGAGCTGTTTTTT
TRBJ1-2	TRBD1	TRBV2	NA	CASSAWGQNYGYTF	TGTGCCAGCAGTGCTTGGGGACAGAACTATGGCTACACCTTC
TRBJ1-6	NA	TRBV27	NA	CASSRSMVTQMGRNSPLHF	TGTGCCAGCAGCCGTTCGATGGTAACACAGATGGGTAGAAATTCACCCCTCCACTTT
TRBJ2-6	NA	TRBV9	NA	CASSVLPGREIGANVLTF	TGTGCCAGCAGCGTACTTCCGGGACGGGAGATCGGGGCCAACGTCCTGACTTTC
TRBJ1-2	TRBD1	TRBV27	once	CASSLGDRDNYGYTF	TGTGCCAGCAGTTTGGGAGACAGGGATAACTATGGCTACACCTTC
TRBJ2-3	TRBD2	TRBV6-5	NA	CASSYSLADTGDTQYF	TGTGCCAGCAGTTACAGTCTAGCGGACACGGGAGATACGCAGTATTTT
TRBJ1-3	NA	TRBV29-1	NA	CSVGSGGSGNTIYF	TGCAGCGTGGGGTCGGGGGGGTCTGGAAACACCATATATTTT
TRBJ1-2	NA	TRBV27	few	CASSPPGPNYGYTF	TGTGCCAGCAGTCCTCCGGGTCCCAACTATGGCTACACCTTC
TRBJ1-1	NA	TRBV19	NA	CASSDSNTEAFF	TGTGCCAGTAGTGACTCAAACACTGAAGCTTTCTTT
TRBJ1-5	NA	TRBV6-1	NA	CASIPAGSNQPQHF	TGTGCCAGCATTCCGGCGGGGAGCAATCAGCCCCAGCATTTT
TRBJ1-2	NA	TRBV10-3	NA	CAISGISDFNYGYTF	TGTGCCATCAGTGGTATCAGTGACTTTAACTATGGCTACACCTTC
TRBJ1-2	TRBD1	TRBV27	NA	CASSLGRGYGYTF	TGTGCCAGCAGTTTAGGCAGGGGGTATGGCTACACCTTC
TRBJ2-3	TRBD2	TRBV13	NA	CASSVAGSTDTQYF	TGTGCCAGCAGCGTAGCGGGGTCAACAGATACGCAGTATTTT
TRBJ1-2	NA	TRBV27	NA	CASSLFPGIRGYTF	TGTGCCAGCAGTTTATTTCCGGGGATCCGCGGCTACACCTTC
TRBJ1-3	NA	TRBV7-9	NA	CASSSNLYSGNTIYF	TGTGCCAGCAGCTCAAACTTATACTCTGGAAACACCATATATTTT
TRBJ2-2	TRBD2	TRBV4-3	NA	CASTNSGGRTGELFF	TGCGCCAGCACCAATAGCGGGGGAAGGACCGGGGAGCTGTTTTTT